This T cell receptor beta chain is drawn from a study of T cells expressing NK-cell markers. In the study overall: Seven of the eight sequenced donors were classified as HCMV-seropositive, and one was classified as seronegative.

Using the 5' RACE reads, TCRdb records one entry per CDR3 protein without DNA. The repertoire table contains roughly 420,000 distinct CDR3 sequences. About this clonotype itself: What it binds is unknown.

Study results and limitations: Top CD8+ clonotypes included the dominant CD3+CD56+NKG2C+ clonotypes in 5 to 7 donors. The CD3+CD56-NKG2C+ fraction was also led by these clonotypes in a few donors.

The CDR3 covers 15 residues. Germline values: CDR1 MNHNS, CDR2 SASEGT. V and J are TRBV6-1 and TRBJ2-1; absent DNA, TCRdb's TRBD1 call cannot be checked. The sequenced sample consisted of blood T cells: a sorted CD56 or NKG2C T cell subset, CD4+ or CD8+ T cells, or bulk PBMC T cells (not recorded which). This clonotype originated in a woman between 18 and 69 years old in good health. The CDR3 protein is CASGIGTGIDNEQFF.